This TCR beta chain was obtained from a study of blood T cell repertoires in COVID-19. Overall study: Samples of COVID-19 (acute and convalescent) were obtained from the United States, Italy and Spain.

Original processing notes: Estimation of nucleated cell counts relied on the amplification of reference gene primers. Repertoires were generated with immunoSEQ multiplex PCR, while TCRdb's copy carries only in-frame clones and drops some. The V and J calls and clone size are taken from that table; D and trimming were inferred from the DNA. The table lists about 280,000 clones, roughly 80% of them singletons. The CDR3 runs to 12 residues. The germline V gene has CDR1 ENHRY and CDR2 SYGVKD. The V and J ends lost 2 bases and 10 bases respectively, with 6 bases between them. The rearrangement uses TRBV10-3 and TRBJ1-6, with D unclear. Sequencing was carried out using PBMCs or T cells enriched from blood (not recorded which). The clonotype comes from a man aged 40-50 years who had been exposed to COVID-19. The CDR3 loop is CAISEEASPLHF. The CDR3 region has the DNA TGTGCCATCAGTGAGGAGGCCTCACCCCTCCACTTT.